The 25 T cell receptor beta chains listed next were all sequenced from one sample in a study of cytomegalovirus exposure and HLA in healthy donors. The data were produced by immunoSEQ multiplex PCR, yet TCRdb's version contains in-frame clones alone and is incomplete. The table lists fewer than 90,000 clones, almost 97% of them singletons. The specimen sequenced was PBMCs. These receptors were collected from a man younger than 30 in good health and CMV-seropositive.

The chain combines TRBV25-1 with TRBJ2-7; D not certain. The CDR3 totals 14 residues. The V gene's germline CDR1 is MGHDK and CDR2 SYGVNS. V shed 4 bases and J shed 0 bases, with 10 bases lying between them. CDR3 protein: CASSAIRSSYEQYF. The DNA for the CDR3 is TGTGCCAGCAGTGCGATCCGCAGCTCCTACGAGCAGTACTTC.

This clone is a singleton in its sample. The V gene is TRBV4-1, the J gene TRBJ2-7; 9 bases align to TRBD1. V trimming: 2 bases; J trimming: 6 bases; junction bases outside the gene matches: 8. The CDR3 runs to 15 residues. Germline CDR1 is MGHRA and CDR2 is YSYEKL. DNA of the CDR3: TGCGCCAGCAGCCAAACATCGGGACAGGGAGGCGAGCAGTACTTC. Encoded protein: CASSQTSGQGGEQYF.

The chain's CDR3 is CASSPQLAISYEQYF. DNA for the CDR3: TGTGCCAGCAGTCCACAACTAGCGATTTCCTACGAGCAGTACTTC. The rearrangement links TRBV6-6 to TRBJ2-7, with 7 bases fitting TRBD2. Trimming took 5 bases from V and 1 from J; bases not matched to a gene: 8. The CDR3 loop spans 15 amino acids. Germline CDR1 reads MNHNY; CDR2 reads SVGAGI (reference sequence).

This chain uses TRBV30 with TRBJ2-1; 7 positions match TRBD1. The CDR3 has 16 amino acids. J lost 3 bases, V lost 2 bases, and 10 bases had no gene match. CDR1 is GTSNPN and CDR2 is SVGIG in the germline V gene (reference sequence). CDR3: CAWSIARGQFYNEQFF. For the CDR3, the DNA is TGTGCCTGGAGTATTGCCCGGGGACAGTTCTACAATGAGCAGTTCTTC.

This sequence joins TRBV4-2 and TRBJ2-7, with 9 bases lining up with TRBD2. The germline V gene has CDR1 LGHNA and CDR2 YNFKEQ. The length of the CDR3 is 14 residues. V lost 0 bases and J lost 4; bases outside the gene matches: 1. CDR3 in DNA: TGTGCCAGCAGCCAAGATACTAGCGGGTACGAGCAGTACTTC. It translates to CASSQDTSGYEQYF.

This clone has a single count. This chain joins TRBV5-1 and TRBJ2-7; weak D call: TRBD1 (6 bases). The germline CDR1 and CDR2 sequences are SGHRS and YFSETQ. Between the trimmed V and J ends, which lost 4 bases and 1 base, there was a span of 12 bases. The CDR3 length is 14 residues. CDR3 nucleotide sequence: TGCGCCAGCAGCCCTACAGGGATTTCCTACGAGCAGTACTTC. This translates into CASSPTGISYEQYF.

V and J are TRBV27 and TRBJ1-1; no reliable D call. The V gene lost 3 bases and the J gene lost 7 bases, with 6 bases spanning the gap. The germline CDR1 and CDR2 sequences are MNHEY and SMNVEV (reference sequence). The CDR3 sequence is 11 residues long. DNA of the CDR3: TGTGCCAGCAGTTTCGGGAGTGAAGCTTTCTTT. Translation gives CASSFGSEAFF.

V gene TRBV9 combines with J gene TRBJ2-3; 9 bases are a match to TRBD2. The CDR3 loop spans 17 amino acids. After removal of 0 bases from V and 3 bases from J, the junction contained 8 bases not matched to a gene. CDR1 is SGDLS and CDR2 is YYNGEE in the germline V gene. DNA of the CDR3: TGTGCCAGCAGCGTAGGAGCGGGGGGCCTGGGGACAGATACGCAGTATTTT. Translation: CASSVGAGGLGTDTQYF.

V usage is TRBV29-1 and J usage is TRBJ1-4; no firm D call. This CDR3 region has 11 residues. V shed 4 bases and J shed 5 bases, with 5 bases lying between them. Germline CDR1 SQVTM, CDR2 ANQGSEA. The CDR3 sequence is CSVGRNEKLFF. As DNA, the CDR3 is TGCAGCGTTGGGAGAAATGAAAAACTGTTTTTT.

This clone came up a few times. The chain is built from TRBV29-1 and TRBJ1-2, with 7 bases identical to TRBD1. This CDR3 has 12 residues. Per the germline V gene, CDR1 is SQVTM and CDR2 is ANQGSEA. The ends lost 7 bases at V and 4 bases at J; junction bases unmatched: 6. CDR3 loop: CSASDRAYGYTF. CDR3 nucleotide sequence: TGCAGCGCCTCAGACAGGGCCTATGGCTACACCTTC.

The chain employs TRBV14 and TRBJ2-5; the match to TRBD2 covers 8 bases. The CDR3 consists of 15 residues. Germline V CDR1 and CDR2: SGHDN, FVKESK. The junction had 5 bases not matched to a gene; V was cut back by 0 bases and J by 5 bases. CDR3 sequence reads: CASSQEAGALETQYF. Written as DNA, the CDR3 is TGTGCCAGCAGCCAAGAAGCGGGAGCTCTGGAGACCCAGTACTTC. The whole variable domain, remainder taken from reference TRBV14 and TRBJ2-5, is EAGVTQFPSHSVIEKGQTVTLRCDPISGHDNLYWYRRVMGKEIKFLLHFVKESKQDESGMPNNRFLAERTGGTYSTLKVQPAELEDSGVYFCASSQEAGALETQYFGPGTRLLVL.

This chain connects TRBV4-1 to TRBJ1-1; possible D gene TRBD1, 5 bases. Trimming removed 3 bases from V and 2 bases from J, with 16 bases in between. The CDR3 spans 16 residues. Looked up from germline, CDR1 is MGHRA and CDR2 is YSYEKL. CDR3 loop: CASSHAGFGGNTEAFF. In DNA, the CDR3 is TGCGCCAGCAGCCACGCGGGCTTCGGGGGAAACACTGAAGCTTTCTTT.

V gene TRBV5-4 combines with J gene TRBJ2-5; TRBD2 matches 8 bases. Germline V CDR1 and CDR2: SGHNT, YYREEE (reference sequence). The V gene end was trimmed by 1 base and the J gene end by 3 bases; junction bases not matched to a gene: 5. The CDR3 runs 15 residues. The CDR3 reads CASSLMVAGKETQYF. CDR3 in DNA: TGTGCCAGCAGCTTGATGGTAGCGGGGAAAGAGACCCAGTACTTC.

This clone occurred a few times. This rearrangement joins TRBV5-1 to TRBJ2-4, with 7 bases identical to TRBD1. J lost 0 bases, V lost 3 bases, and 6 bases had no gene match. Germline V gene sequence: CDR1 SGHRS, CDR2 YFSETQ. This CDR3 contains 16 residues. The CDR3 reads CASSSGTDLAKNIQYF. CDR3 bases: TGCGCCAGCAGCTCAGGGACAGACTTAGCCAAAAACATTCAGTACTTC.

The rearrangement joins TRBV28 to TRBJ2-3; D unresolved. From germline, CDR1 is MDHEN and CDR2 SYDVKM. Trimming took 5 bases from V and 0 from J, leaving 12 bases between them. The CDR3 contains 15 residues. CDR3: CASSRKQPSTDTQYF. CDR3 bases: TGTGCCAGCAGTAGGAAACAGCCTAGCACAGATACGCAGTATTTT.

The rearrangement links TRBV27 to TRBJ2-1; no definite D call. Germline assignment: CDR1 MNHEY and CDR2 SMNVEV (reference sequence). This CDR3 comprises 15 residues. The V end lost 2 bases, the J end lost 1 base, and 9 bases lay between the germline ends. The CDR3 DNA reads TGTGCCAGCAGTTTAGGTCACTCGTCCTACAATGAGCAGTTCTTC. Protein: CASSLGHSSYNEQFF.

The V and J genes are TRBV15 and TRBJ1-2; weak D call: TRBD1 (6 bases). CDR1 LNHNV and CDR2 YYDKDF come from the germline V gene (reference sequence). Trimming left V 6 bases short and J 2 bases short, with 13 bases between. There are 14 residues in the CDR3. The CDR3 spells CATRVRGPNYGYTF. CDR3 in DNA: TGTGCCACCAGGGTCAGGGGCCCGAACTATGGCTACACCTTC.

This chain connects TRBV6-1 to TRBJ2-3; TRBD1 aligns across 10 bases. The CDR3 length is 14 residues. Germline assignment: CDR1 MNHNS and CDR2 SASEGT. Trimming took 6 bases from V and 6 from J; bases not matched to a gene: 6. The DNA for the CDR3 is TGTGCCAGCAGCGGGACAGGGGAGGTCGATACGCAGTATTTT. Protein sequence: CASSGTGEVDTQYF.

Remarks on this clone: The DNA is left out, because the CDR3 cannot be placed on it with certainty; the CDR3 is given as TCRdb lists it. CDR3 sequence reads: CASSFRGRREGEQYF. V and J are TRBV7-8 and TRBJ2-7; the table's D call, TRBD2, has no DNA check behind it. The germline V gene encodes CDR1 SGHVS and CDR2 FQNEAQ. The CDR3 is 15 residues long, ends included.

Here the CDR3 reads CASSLQGRNTEAFF. The CDR3 DNA reads as TGCGCCAGCAGCTTGCAGGGCCGGAACACTGAAGCTTTCTTT. The chain has TRBV5-1 and TRBJ1-1; possibly TRBD1 for D (5 bases). The CDR3 consists of 14 residues. The germline CDR1 and CDR2 sequences are SGHRS and YFSETQ. Trimming removed 1 base at V and 1 base at J, with 8 bases between.

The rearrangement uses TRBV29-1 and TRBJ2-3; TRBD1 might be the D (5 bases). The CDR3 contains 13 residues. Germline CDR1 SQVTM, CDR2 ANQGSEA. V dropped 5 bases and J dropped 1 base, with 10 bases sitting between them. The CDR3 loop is CSVLATGTDTQYF. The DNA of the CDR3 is TGCAGCGTTCTCGCGACAGGCACAGATACGCAGTATTTT.

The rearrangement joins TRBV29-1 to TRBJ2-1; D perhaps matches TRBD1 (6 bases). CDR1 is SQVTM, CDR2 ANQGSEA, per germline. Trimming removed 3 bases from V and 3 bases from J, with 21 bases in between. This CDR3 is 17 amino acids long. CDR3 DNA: TGCAGCGTTGATGAAAGGTCCACAGGGAAGGGCTACAATGAGCAGTTCTTC. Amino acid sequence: CSVDERSTGKGYNEQFF.

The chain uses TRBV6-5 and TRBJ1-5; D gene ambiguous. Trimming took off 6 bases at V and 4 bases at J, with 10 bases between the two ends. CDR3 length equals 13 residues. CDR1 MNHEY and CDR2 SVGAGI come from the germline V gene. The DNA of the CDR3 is TGTGCCAGCAGGGCACAGCCAAATCAGCCCCAGCATTTT. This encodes CASRAQPNQPQHF.

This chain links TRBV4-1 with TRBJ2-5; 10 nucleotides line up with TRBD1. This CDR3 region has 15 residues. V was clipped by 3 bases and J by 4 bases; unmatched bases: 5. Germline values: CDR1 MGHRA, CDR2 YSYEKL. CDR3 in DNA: TGCGCCAGCAGCCAGGGGACAGGGGCGAGAGAGACCCAGTACTTC. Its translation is CASSQGTGARETQYF.

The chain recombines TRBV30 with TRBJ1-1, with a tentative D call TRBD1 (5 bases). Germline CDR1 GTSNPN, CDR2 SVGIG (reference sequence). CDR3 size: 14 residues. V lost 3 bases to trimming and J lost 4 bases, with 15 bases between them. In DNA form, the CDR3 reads TGTGCCTGGAGAGGGACTTCTCTACGCACTGAAGCTTTCTTT. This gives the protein CAWRGTSLRTEAFF.